These 18 T cell receptor beta chains came from one sample sequenced in a study of cytomegalovirus exposure and HLA in healthy donors. 60 Vbeta and 13 Jbeta primers were used in PCR. The assay was immunoSEQ multiplex PCR, and TCRdb's table has in-frame clones only and misses some. The sample contains approximately 140,000 clones, about two thirds of which appear only once. Material: PBMCs. The receptors come from a woman in her sixties or seventies in good health and CMV-seropositive.

This clone came up a few times. The chain couples TRBV5-6 to TRBJ2-3, with 9 bases lining up with TRBD2. V trimming: 1 base; J trimming: 6 bases; junction bases outside the gene matches: 6. CDR3 length: 15 amino acids. In germline, CDR1 is SGHDT, CDR2 YYEEEE. The DNA of the CDR3 is TGTGCCAGCAGCTTGTGGCTAGCGGGGCCGGATACGCAGTATTTT. Translated, it gives CASSLWLAGPDTQYF. The complete variable domain, with remaining parts taken from reference TRBV5-6 and TRBJ2-3, reads DAGVTQSPTHLIKTRGQQVTLRCSPKSGHDTVSWYQQALGQGPQFIFQYYEEEERQRGNFPDRFSGHQFPNYSSELNVNALLLGDSALYLCASSLWLAGPDTQYFGPGTRLTVL.

This chain links TRBV5-1 with TRBJ2-7; a possible D gene is TRBD2 (6 bases). The CDR3 has 16 residues. V gave up 0 bases and J gave up 0 bases, with 13 bases separating them. Per germline, CDR1 SGHRS and CDR2 YFSETQ. CDR3 loop: CASSLEGTVLSYEQYF. As DNA, the CDR3 is TGCGCCAGCAGCTTGGAGGGGACTGTTCTCTCCTACGAGCAGTACTTC.

This clone occurred a few times. As DNA, the CDR3 is TGCGCCAGCAGCCCCTCCGTGGGGGGACCCTACGAGCAGTACTTC. Amino acid sequence: CASSPSVGGPYEQYF. The V gene is TRBV4-1, the J gene TRBJ2-7, with D maybe TRBD2 (6 bases). The V end was cut by 4 bases, the J end by 2 bases, with 15 bases between. CDR1 and CDR2 (germline): MGHRA, YSYEKL. The CDR3 runs to 15 residues.

The V and J genes are TRBV4-2 and TRBJ1-4, with TRBD1 identical over 8 bases. This CDR3 is 14 amino acids long. Trimming at V came to 4 bases and at J to 6 bases, leaving 4 bases not matched to a gene. CDR1 is LGHNA and CDR2 is YNFKEQ in the germline V gene. The CDR3 here is CASSRTGQDEKLFF. CDR3 DNA sequence: TGTGCCAGCAGCCGTACGGGACAGGATGAAAAACTGTTTTTT.

The CDR3 sequence: CASSISGVPQPQHF. The DNA of the CDR3 is TGTGCCAGTAGTATTTCAGGGGTCCCTCAGCCCCAGCATTTT. The chain is built from TRBV19 and TRBJ1-5; D is perhaps TRBD1 (6 bases). The CDR3 totals 14 residues. The germline V gene has CDR1 LNHDA and CDR2 SQIVND (reference sequence). Trimming took 3 bases from V and 6 from J, leaving 12 bases between them.

This CDR3 is CASSPRDTGELFF. The CDR3 DNA reads as TGTGCCAGCTCACCCCGGGACACCGGGGAGCTGTTTTTT. V and J are TRBV18 and TRBJ2-2; D is uncertain. Germline CDR1 reads KGHSH; CDR2 reads LQKENI. The ends were cut back, 3 bases at V and 3 bases at J, with 5 bases in the middle. This CDR3 is built from 13 residues.

The genes are TRBV7-9 and TRBJ2-3, with 10 bases matching TRBD1. The trim removed 4 bases at V and 6 bases at J, leaving 7 bases unmatched. The CDR3 has 15 residues. Germline assignment: CDR1 SEHNR and CDR2 FQNEAQ (reference sequence). CDR3 region: CASSSGQGLSDTQYF. The CDR3 bases are TGTGCCAGCAGCTCGGGACAGGGGCTTTCGGATACGCAGTATTTT.

The chain employs TRBV7-2 and TRBJ2-1, with 13 bases matching TRBD2. This CDR3 region has 17 residues. The germline V gene encodes CDR1 SGHTA and CDR2 FQGNSA. With 3 bases clipped from V and 9 bases from J, the junction kept 11 bases outside the gene matches. CDR3 region: CASSLTSGGTPIAEQFF. The CDR3 bases are TGTGCCAGCAGCTTGACTAGCGGGGGGACCCCGATCGCTGAGCAGTTCTTC.

The chain recombines TRBV5-1 with TRBJ1-1; D call uncertain. The CDR3 contains 11 residues. Germline CDR1 is SGHRS and CDR2 is YFSETQ. Trimming pared 0 bases from V and 7 bases from J, leaving 4 bases between. The CDR3, as DNA: TGCGCCAGCAGCTTGGGCGTTGAAGCTTTCTTT. Protein product: CASSLGVEAFF. Using reference TRBV5-1 and TRBJ1-1 for the parts outside the CDR3, the full variable domain is KAGVTQTPRYLIKTRGQQVTLSCSPISGHRSVSWYQQTPGQGLQFLFEYFSETQRNKGNFPGRFSGRQFSNSRSEMNVSTLELGDSALYLCASSLGVEAFFGQGTRLTVV.

The chain recombines TRBV5-1 with TRBJ1-4; 8 nucleotides match TRBD1. Unmatched junction bases numbered 7, after V lost 4 bases and J lost 5 bases. CDR3 length: 15 residues. CDR1 and CDR2 (germline): SGHRS, YFSETQ. This chain's CDR3 is CASSTRTGSNEKLFF. In nucleotides, the CDR3 is TGCGCCAGCAGCACGCGGACAGGGTCAAATGAAAAACTGTTTTTT.

The rearrangement uses TRBV7-9 and TRBJ1-3, with a tentative D call TRBD1 (6 bases). V dropped 5 bases and J dropped 0 bases, with 11 bases sitting between them. From germline, CDR1 is SEHNR and CDR2 FQNEAQ (reference sequence). This CDR3 region has 15 residues. DNA of the CDR3: TGTGCCAGCAGCCCGGACAGCCGCTCTGGAAACACCATATATTTT. It specifies CASSPDSRSGNTIYF. Looking up the rest from reference TRBV7-9 and TRBJ1-3 gives the full variable domain: DTGVSQNPRHKITKRGQNVTFRCDPISEHNRLYWYRQTLGQGPEFLTYFQNEAQLEKSRLLSDRFSAERPKGSFSTLEIQRTEQGDSAMYLCASSPDSRSGNTIYFGEGSWLTVV.

V usage is TRBV6-1 and J usage is TRBJ2-1; 11 bases agree with TRBD1. Germline V gene data show CDR1 as MNHNS and CDR2 as SASEGT. The CDR3 has 14 amino acids. The J segment lost 12 bases and the V segment lost 6 bases, leaving 10 bases of the junction unmatched. The CDR3 sequence: CASRPGQGARGQFF. The CDR3 DNA reads TGTGCCAGCAGGCCCGGACAGGGGGCAAGGGGGCAGTTCTTC.

This clone was found once. V usage is TRBV5-1 and J usage is TRBJ1-3; D uncertain. This CDR3 contains 13 residues. Germline assignment: CDR1 SGHRS and CDR2 YFSETQ. V lost 4 bases, J lost 1 base, and 6 bases lay in between. CDR3 DNA sequence: TGCGCCAGCAGCCTCCCGTCTGGAAACACCATATATTTT. Protein product: CASSLPSGNTIYF.

The rearrangement joins TRBV18 to TRBJ1-2, with 10 bases matching TRBD1. The CDR3 totals 15 residues. V gave up 3 bases and J gave up 4 bases; unmatched junction bases: 5. CDR1 and CDR2 (germline): KGHSH, LQKENI. The CDR3 sequence: CASSPDGTGVYGYTF. In DNA form, the CDR3 reads TGTGCCAGCTCACCCGACGGGACAGGGGTCTATGGCTACACCTTC.

The chain has TRBV5-1 and TRBJ1-4, with 7 bases identical to TRBD1. Germline CDR1 is SGHRS and CDR2 is YFSETQ. With V trimmed by 2 bases and J by 0 bases, 7 bases remained unmatched. The CDR3 contains 17 residues. CDR3 in amino acids: CASSLSPGQTTNEKLFF. The CDR3 DNA is TGCGCCAGCAGCTTATCGCCGGGACAGACAACTAATGAAAAACTGTTTTTT.

This clone was seen a handful of times. This chain links TRBV4-1 with TRBJ2-6; D uncertain. Germline values: CDR1 MGHRA, CDR2 YSYEKL. This CDR3 is built from 14 residues. The V and J ends lost 5 bases and 0 bases respectively, with 5 bases between them. CDR3 sequence reads: CASSSYSGANVLTF. CDR3 nucleotides: TGCGCCAGCAGCTCCTACTCTGGGGCCAACGTCCTGACTTTC.

CDR3 bases: TGTGCCAGCAGCTTAGAGTCAGGGGCTGGAAACACCATATATTTT. Its translation: CASSLESGAGNTIYF. This chain connects TRBV7-9 to TRBJ1-3; tentatively, D is TRBD1 (6 bases). The length of the CDR3 is 15 residues. Trimming took 1 base from V and 2 from J, leaving 9 bases between them. Germline lookup yields CDR1 SEHNR and CDR2 FQNEAQ (reference sequence).

The chain combines TRBV5-4 with TRBJ1-4, with D perhaps TRBD1 (5 bases). This CDR3 comprises 17 residues. The V end was cut by 0 bases, the J end by 0 bases, with 12 bases between. Per germline, CDR1 SGHNT and CDR2 YYREEE (reference sequence). The CDR3 spells CASSLEPGEATNEKLFF. CDR3 coding DNA: TGTGCCAGCAGCTTGGAACCGGGGGAGGCAACTAATGAAAAACTGTTTTTT. Full variable domain (missing parts from reference TRBV5-4 and TRBJ1-4): ETGVTQSPTHLIKTRGQQVTLRCSSQSGHNTVSWYQQALGQGPQFIFQYYREEENGRGNFPPRFSGLQFPNYSSELNVNALELDDSALYLCASSLEPGEATNEKLFFGSGTQLSVL.